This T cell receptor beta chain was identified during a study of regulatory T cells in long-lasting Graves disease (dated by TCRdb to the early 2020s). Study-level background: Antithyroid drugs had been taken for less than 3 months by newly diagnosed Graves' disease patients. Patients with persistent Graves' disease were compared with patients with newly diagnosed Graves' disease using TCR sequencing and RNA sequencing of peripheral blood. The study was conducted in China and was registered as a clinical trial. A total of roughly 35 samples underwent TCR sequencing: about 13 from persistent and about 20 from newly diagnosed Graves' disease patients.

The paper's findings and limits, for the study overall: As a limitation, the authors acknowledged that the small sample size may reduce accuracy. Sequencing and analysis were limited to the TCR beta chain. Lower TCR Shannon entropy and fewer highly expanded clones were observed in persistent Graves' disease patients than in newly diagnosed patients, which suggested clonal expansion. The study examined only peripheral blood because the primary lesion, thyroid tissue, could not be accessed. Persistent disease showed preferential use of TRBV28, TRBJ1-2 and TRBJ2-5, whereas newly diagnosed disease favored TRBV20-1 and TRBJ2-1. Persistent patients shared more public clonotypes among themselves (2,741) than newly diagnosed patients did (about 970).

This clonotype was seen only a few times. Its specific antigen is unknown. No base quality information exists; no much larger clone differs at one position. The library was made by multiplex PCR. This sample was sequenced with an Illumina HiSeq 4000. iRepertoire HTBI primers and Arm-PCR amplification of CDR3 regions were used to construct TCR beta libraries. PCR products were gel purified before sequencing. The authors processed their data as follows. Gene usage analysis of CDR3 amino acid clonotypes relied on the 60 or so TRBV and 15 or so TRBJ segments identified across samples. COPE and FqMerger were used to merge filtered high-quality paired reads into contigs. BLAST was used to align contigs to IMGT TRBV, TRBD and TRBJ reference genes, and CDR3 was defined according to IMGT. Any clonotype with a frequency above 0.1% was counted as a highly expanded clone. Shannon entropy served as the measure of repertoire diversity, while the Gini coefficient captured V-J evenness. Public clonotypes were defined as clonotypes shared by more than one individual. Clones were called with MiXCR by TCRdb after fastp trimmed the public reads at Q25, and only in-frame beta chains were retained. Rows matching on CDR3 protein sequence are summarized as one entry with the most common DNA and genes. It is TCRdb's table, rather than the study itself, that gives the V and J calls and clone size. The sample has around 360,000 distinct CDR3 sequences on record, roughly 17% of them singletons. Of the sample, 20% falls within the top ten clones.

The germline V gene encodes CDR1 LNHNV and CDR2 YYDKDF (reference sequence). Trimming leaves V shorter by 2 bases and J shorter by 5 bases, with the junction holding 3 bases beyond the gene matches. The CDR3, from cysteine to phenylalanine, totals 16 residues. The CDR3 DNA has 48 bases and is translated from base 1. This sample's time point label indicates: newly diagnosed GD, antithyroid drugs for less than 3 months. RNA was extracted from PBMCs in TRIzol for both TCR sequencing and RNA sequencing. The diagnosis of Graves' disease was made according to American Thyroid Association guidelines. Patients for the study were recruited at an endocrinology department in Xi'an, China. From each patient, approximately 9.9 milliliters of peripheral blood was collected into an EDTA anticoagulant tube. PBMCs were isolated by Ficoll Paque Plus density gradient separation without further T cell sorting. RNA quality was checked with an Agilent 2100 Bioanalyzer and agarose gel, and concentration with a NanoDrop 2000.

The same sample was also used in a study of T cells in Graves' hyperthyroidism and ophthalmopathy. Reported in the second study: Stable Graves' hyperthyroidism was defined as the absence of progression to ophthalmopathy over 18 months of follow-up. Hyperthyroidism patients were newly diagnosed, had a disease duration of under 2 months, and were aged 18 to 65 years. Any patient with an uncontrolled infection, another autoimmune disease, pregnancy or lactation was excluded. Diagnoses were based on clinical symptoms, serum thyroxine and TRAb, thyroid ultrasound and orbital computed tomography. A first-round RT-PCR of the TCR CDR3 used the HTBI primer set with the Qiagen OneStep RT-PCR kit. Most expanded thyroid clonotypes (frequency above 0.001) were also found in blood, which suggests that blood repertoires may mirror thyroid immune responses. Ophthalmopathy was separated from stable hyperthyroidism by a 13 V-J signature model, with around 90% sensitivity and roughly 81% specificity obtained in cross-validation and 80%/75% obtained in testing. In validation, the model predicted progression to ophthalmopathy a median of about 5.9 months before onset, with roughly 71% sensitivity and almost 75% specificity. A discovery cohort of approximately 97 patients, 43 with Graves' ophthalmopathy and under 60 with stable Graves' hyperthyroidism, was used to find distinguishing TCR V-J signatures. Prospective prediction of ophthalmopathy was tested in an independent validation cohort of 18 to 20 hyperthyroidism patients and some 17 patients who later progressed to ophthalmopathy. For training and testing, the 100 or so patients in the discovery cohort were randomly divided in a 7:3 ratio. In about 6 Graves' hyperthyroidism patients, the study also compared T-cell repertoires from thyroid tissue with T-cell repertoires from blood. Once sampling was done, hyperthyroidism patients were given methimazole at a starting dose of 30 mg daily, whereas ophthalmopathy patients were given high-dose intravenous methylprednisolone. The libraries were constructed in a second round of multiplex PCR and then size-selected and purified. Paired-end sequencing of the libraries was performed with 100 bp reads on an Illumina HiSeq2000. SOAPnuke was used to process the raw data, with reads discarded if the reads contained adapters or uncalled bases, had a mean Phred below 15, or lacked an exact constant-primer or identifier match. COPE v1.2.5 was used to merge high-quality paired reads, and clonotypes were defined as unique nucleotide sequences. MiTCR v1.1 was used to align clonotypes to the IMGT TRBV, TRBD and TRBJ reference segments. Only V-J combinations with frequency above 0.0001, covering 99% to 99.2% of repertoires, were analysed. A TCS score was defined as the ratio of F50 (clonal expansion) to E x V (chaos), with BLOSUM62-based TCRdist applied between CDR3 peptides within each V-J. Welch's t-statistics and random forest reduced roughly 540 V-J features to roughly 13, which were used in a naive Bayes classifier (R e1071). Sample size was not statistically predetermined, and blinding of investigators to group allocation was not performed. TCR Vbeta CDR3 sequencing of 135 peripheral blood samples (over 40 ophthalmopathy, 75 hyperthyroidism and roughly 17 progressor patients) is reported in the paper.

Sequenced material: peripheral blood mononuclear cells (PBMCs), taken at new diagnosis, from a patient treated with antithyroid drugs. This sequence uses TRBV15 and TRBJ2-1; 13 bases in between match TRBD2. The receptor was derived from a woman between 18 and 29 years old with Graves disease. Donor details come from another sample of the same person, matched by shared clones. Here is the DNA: TGTGCCACCAGCAGAAAACTAGCGGGAGGGCACAATGAGCAGTTCTTC. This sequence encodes CATSRKLAGGHNEQFF.